The next 17 T cell receptor beta chains were all read from a single sample in a study of T cell responses to AZD1222 COVID-19 vaccine. The table came from immunoSEQ multiplex PCR; TCRdb's copy has only in-frame clones and leaves some out. The data show more than 90,000 clones, with 86% seen just once and 17% held by the top ten. Sequencing used peripheral blood, obtained 28 days after the second AZD1222 dose. The receptors were sampled from an adult who received the AZD1222 COVID-19 vaccine.

This chain joins TRBV27 and TRBJ2-1; 10 nucleotides match TRBD1. The CDR3 covers 15 residues. The germline V gene encodes CDR1 MNHEY and CDR2 SMNVEV (reference sequence). V trimming: 2 bases; J trimming: 6 bases; junction bases outside the gene matches: 4. The CDR3 loop is CASSLRDRGVNEQFF. CDR3 DNA: TGTGCCAGCAGTTTAAGGGACAGGGGTGTCAATGAGCAGTTCTTC.

The chain links TRBV5-1 to TRBJ2-3; 8 bases are shared with TRBD2. V lost 4 bases and J lost 5; bases outside the gene matches: 6. Germline V gene sequence: CDR1 SGHRS, CDR2 YFSETQ. The CDR3 has 14 residues. For the CDR3, the DNA is TGCGCCAGCAGCCAGGGACTAGAAATAGATACGCAGTATTTT. It encodes CASSQGLEIDTQYF.

The rearrangement links TRBV13 to TRBJ2-7, with D perhaps being TRBD1 or TRBD2 (6 bases each). V lost 2 bases and J lost 7, with 9 bases in between. Germline CDR1 and CDR2: PRHDT and FYEKMQ (reference sequence). This CDR3 comprises 12 residues. CDR3 region: CASSLRGGEQYF. CDR3 nucleotides: TGTGCCAGCAGCTTAAGAGGGGGGGAGCAGTACTTC.

This sequence joins TRBV6-5 and TRBJ2-5; D may be TRBD2 (5 bases). The CDR3 length is 13 residues. Germline V gene data show CDR1 as MNHEY and CDR2 as SVGAGI. V lost 4 bases and J lost 1, with 7 bases in between. The CDR3 is CASSWEPQETQYF. The DNA of the CDR3 is TGTGCCAGCAGTTGGGAGCCCCAAGAGACCCAGTACTTC.

The chain recombines TRBV28 with TRBJ1-1, with TRBD1 matching over 10 bases. Looked up from germline, CDR1 is MDHEN and CDR2 is SYDVKM. The trim removed 3 bases at V and 11 bases at J, leaving 12 bases unmatched. The CDR3 is 15 amino acids. The CDR3 reads CASSFPVDRGMGAFF. Written as DNA, the CDR3 is TGTGCCAGCAGTTTCCCCGTGGACAGGGGGATGGGGGCTTTCTTT.

Here the CDR3 DNA reads TGCGCCAGCAGCTGGGACAGGGATCAAGAGACCCAGTACTTC. Translation: CASSWDRDQETQYF. This chain uses TRBV5-1 with TRBJ2-5; 9 nucleotides agree with TRBD1. V gave up 3 bases and J gave up 2 bases; unmatched junction bases: 2. CDR1 and CDR2 (germline): SGHRS, YFSETQ. The CDR3 is 14 residues long.

The J gene is TRBJ1-1, the V gene TRBV21-1; the listed D gene, TRBD1, was not tested against the DNA. TRBV21-1 corresponds to a pseudogene. The CDR3 loop spans 15 amino acids. CDR3 residues: CASSKAPRTGNGAFF. The DNA of the CDR3 is TGTGCCAGCAGCAAGGCCCCCAGGACAGGGAACGGAGCTTTCTTT.

V is TRBV19 and J is TRBJ1-5; a weak D match, TRBD1 (5 bases). This CDR3 contains 17 residues. Trimming took 2 bases from V and 2 from J, leaving 16 bases between them. Per germline, CDR1 LNHDA and CDR2 SQIVND (reference sequence). CDR3 in amino acids: CASSIFSGGVGNQPQHF. Here the CDR3 DNA reads TGTGCCAGTAGTATATTCTCCGGGGGTGTCGGCAATCAGCCCCAGCATTTT.

The rearrangement links TRBV7-2 to TRBJ1-6; D gene ambiguous. Between the trimmed V and J ends, which lost 1 base and 6 bases, there was a span of 10 bases. Germline assignment: CDR1 SGHTA and CDR2 FQGNSA. The CDR3 totals 15 residues. This CDR3 is CASSLDPSGNSPLHF. As DNA, the CDR3 is TGTGCCAGCAGCTTAGATCCATCGGGTAATTCACCCCTCCACTTT.

The V call is TRBV7-8, the J call TRBJ1-2, with TRBD1 identical over 8 bases. The V segment lost 5 bases and the J segment 5 bases; nucleotides outside the gene matches: 7. The germline V gene encodes CDR1 SGHVS and CDR2 FQNEAQ. CDR3 length: 14 residues. The chain's CDR3 is CASSPRTGSYGYTF. CDR3 nucleotide sequence: TGTGCCAGCAGCCCCAGGACAGGGTCGTATGGCTACACCTTC.

The gene calls are TRBV5-1 and TRBJ2-5, with D possibly matching TRBD1 (6 bases). V was clipped by 4 bases and J by 7 bases, with 17 bases between them. The CDR3 has 14 amino acids. Germline-derived CDR1 and CDR2 are SGHRS and YFSETQ. Written as DNA, the CDR3 is TGCGCCAGCAGCATGGGGGCGACCGAGACGACCCAGTACTTC. This encodes CASSMGATETTQYF.

V is TRBV18 and J is TRBJ2-5; 15 positions agree with TRBD2. The CDR3 runs 15 residues. Germline CDR1 KGHSH, CDR2 LQKENI. J was trimmed by 4 bases and V by 3 bases; bases with no gene match: 0. The CDR3 protein is CASSPGLAGGETQYF. As DNA, the CDR3 is TGTGCCAGCTCACCGGGACTAGCGGGAGGAGAGACCCAGTACTTC.

This chain joins TRBV11-2 and TRBJ1-1; tentative D call: TRBD1 (6 bases). Germline CDR1 is SGHAT and CDR2 is FQNNGV. The CDR3 spans 14 residues. Trimming took off 5 bases at V and 3 bases at J, with 13 bases between the two ends. CDR3 sequence (DNA): TGTGCCAGCAGCGCCACAGGGAAACACACTGAAGCTTTCTTT. Residues: CASSATGKHTEAFF.

The chain joins TRBV7-2 to TRBJ2-3; 12 nucleotides agree with TRBD2. The CDR3 is 17 residues long. V lost 2 bases, J lost 4 bases, and 7 bases stayed unmatched. Per the germline V gene, CDR1 is SGHTA and CDR2 is FQGNSA. CDR3 DNA sequence: TGTGCCAGCAGCTTAAGACTAGCGGGGGTTGCCGCAGATACGCAGTATTTT. This codes for CASSLRLAGVAADTQYF.

V usage is TRBV5-4 and J usage is TRBJ2-7; no firm D call. The V end was cut by 3 bases, the J end by 0 bases, with 13 bases between. Germline V gives CDR1 SGHNT, CDR2 YYREEE (reference sequence). This CDR3 region has 15 residues. CDR3 sequence (DNA): TGTGCCAGCAGCTCCCCGTCATCGTTCTCCTACGAGCAGTACTTC. This sequence encodes CASSSPSSFSYEQYF. Full variable domain (remainder filled in from reference TRBV5-4 and TRBJ2-7): ETGVTQSPTHLIKTRGQQVTLRCSSQSGHNTVSWYQQALGQGPQFIFQYYREEENGRGNFPPRFSGLQFPNYSSELNVNALELDDSALYLCASSSPSSFSYEQYFGPGTRLTVT.

The chain combines TRBV27 with TRBJ2-1, with D possibly TRBD2 on 5 matching bases. The V and J ends lost 5 bases and 8 bases respectively, with 16 bases between them. The germline gives CDR1 MNHEY, CDR2 SMNVEV (reference sequence). This CDR3 contains 14 residues. The CDR3 DNA reads as TGTGCCAGCAGTATTCGGGGAAATGGGGATGAGCAGTTCTTC. As protein: CASSIRGNGDEQFF.

This clone was seen a few times. This rearrangement joins TRBV28 to TRBJ1-5; D is perhaps TRBD1 (6 bases). The germline V and J ends were trimmed by 2 bases and 3 bases, with 17 bases remaining between them. The CDR3 is 17 amino acids. The V gene's germline CDR1 is MDHEN and CDR2 SYDVKM. DNA of the CDR3: TGTGCCAGCAGTTTACTGAGGGGGGTGCGCGACAATCAGCCCCAGCATTTT. It encodes CASSLLRGVRDNQPQHF.